These 7 T cell receptor beta chains were sequenced from one sample in a study of OX40 agonist ivuxolimab in advanced cancers. TCRdb's copy holds only in-frame clones and misses some; the assay was immunoSEQ multiplex PCR. Of 60,000 or so clones in the sample, 88% were seen once. This sample comprised CD4+ or CD8+ T cells sorted from blood, obtained in a trial of the OX40 agonist ivuxolimab. The receptors stem from an adult with an advanced solid tumor such as melanoma, head and neck, liver or kidney cancer.

This chain joins TRBV10-3 and TRBJ2-2, with D hard to call. The length of the CDR3 is 12 residues. The V and J ends lost 2 bases and 7 bases respectively, with 5 bases between them. Germline CDR1 is ENHRY and CDR2 is SYGVKD. Here the CDR3 reads CAISEPGGELFF. Written as DNA, the CDR3 is TGTGCCATCAGTGAGCCCGGCGGGGAGCTGTTTTTT.

The chain is built from TRBV4-2 and TRBJ1-1; 7 bases are shared with TRBD1. The CDR3 consists of 15 residues. The ends lost 4 bases at V and 3 bases at J; junction bases unmatched: 8. Germline V lookup: CDR1 LGHNA, CDR2 YNFKEQ. CDR3 in amino acids: CASSPPGGGHTEAFF. CDR3 DNA sequence: TGTGCCAGCAGCCCACCAGGGGGAGGGCACACTGAAGCTTTCTTT.

The rearrangement joins TRBV7-6 to TRBJ1-1; no definite D call. The CDR3 totals 13 residues. Germline V gives CDR1 SGHVS, CDR2 FNYEAQ. V shed 2 bases and J shed 4 bases, with 8 bases lying between them. CDR3 in DNA: TGTGCCAGCAGCTTAAAATCTGGCACTGAAGCTTTCTTT. Translating it yields CASSLKSGTEAFF. Full variable domain (rest looked up from reference TRBV7-6 and TRBJ1-1): GAGVSQSPRYKVTKRGQDVALRCDPISGHVSLYWYRQALGQGPEFLTYFNYEAQQDKSGLPNDRFSAERPEGSISTLTIQRTEQRDSAMYRCASSLKSGTEAFFGQGTRLTVV.

The chain uses TRBV6-1 and TRBJ1-6; 7 bases are a match to TRBD1. V lost 10 bases and J lost 10; bases outside the gene matches: 13. The germline CDR1 and CDR2 sequences are MNHNS and SASEGT. This CDR3 is 14 amino acids long. The CDR3 DNA is TGTGCCACCCTCGCCGGGCAGGGGGGGTCACCCCTCCACTTT. Encoded protein: CATLAGQGGSPLHF.

The CDR3 here is CASSPSVGGGETQYF. CDR3 DNA: TGCGCCAGCAGCCCCTCAGTAGGGGGCGGAGAGACCCAGTACTTC. V gene TRBV5-1 combines with J gene TRBJ2-5, with 7 bases aligning to TRBD1. Trimming removed 4 bases from V and 4 bases from J; junction bases left unmatched: 10. This CDR3 is 15 amino acids long. The germline V gene has CDR1 SGHRS and CDR2 YFSETQ.

The J gene is TRBJ2-1, the V gene TRBV6-4; weak D call: TRBD2 (7 bases). The germline V gene has CDR1 MRHNA and CDR2 SNTAGT. V was clipped by 5 bases and J by 8 bases, with 19 bases between them. The CDR3 loop spans 15 amino acids. In DNA, the CDR3 is TGTGCCAGCAGTAGGGGGGGGGCCTCAGGCGATGAGCAGTTCTTC. As protein: CASSRGGASGDEQFF.

This sequence joins TRBV5-5 and TRBJ2-2, with D uncertain. This CDR3 has 13 amino acids. V lost 1 base, J lost 3 bases, and 4 bases lay in between. Germline CDR1 and CDR2: SGHKS and YYEKEE (reference sequence). CDR3 protein: CASSLSYTGELFF. The CDR3 DNA is TGTGCCAGCAGCTTGTCGTACACCGGGGAGCTGTTTTTT.